Presented here are 27 T cell receptor beta chains from one specimen sequenced in a study of blood T cell repertoires in COVID-19. Clones were sequenced by immunoSEQ multiplex PCR, and TCRdb holds only the in-frame ones, with some missing. Here the sample spans a few hundred thousand clones, 80% to 90% being singletons. Input material: peripheral blood. These TCRs come from a man in his forties with acute or convalescent COVID-19.

The chain combines TRBV9 with TRBJ2-2; 12 bases are a match to TRBD1. CDR3 size: 15 residues. CDR1 and CDR2 from the germline V gene are SGDLS and YYNGEE. Trimming at V came to 4 bases and at J to 7 bases, leaving 5 bases not matched to a gene. The CDR3 nucleotides read TGTGCCAGCAGCCAAGGGACAGGGGGCCTCGGGGAGCTGTTTTTT. Translated, it gives CASSQGTGGLGELFF.

This chain connects TRBV11-2 to TRBJ1-6; 8 nucleotides align to TRBD1. V gave up 3 bases and J gave up 8 bases; unmatched junction bases: 3. CDR1 and CDR2 (germline): SGHAT, FQNNGV. This CDR3 is 14 amino acids long. The CDR3 DNA reads as TGTGCCAGCAGCTTGGACAGGGTGTATTCACCCCTCCACTTT. This gives the protein CASSLDRVYSPLHF.

The chain joins TRBV11-2 to TRBJ2-1; the match to TRBD2 covers 7 bases. Germline CDR1 is SGHAT and CDR2 is FQNNGV. The J segment lost 12 bases and the V segment lost 1 base, leaving 9 bases of the junction unmatched. The CDR3 totals 14 residues. This chain's CDR3 is CASSLGLAAQWQFF. CDR3 DNA sequence: TGTGCCAGCAGCTTAGGGCTAGCGGCCCAATGGCAGTTCTTC.

V is TRBV27 and J is TRBJ2-7, with D possibly matching TRBD1 (5 bases). The germline gives CDR1 MNHEY, CDR2 SMNVEV (reference sequence). The CDR3 contains 13 residues. V lost 5 bases and J lost 3, with 11 bases in between. The CDR3 DNA follows: TGTGCCAGCAGTGACGACAGAGACTACGAGCAGTACTTC. Translating gives CASSDDRDYEQYF.

This clone has a handful of counts. The chain carries TRBV10-2 and TRBJ2-3; TRBD2 matches at 8 bases. With 5 bases clipped from V and 4 bases from J, the junction kept 8 bases outside the gene matches. CDR1 is WSHSY, CDR2 SAAADI, per germline. CDR3 length: 15 amino acids. The CDR3 bases are TGCGCCAGCAGTCCCGGGACTAGTTCCGCAGATACGCAGTATTTT. This sequence encodes CASSPGTSSADTQYF.

This clone was counted a single time. The chain combines TRBV19 with TRBJ1-2; D is unresolved. The CDR3 is made up of 14 amino acids. CDR1 and CDR2 (germline): LNHDA, SQIVND (reference sequence). Trimming took off 10 bases at V and 5 bases at J, with 20 bases between the two ends. This chain's CDR3 is CATESGSGVYGYTF. CDR3 in DNA: TGTGCCACCGAAAGCGGAAGTGGGGTTTATGGCTACACCTTC.

J is TRBJ2-5 and V is TRBV7-9; D remains ambiguous. Trimming left V 6 bases short and J 1 base short, with 6 bases between. The CDR3 runs 12 residues. Germline-derived CDR1 and CDR2 are SEHNR and FQNEAQ (reference sequence). CDR3 DNA sequence: TGTGCCAGCAGGGGCAGCCAAGAGACCCAGTACTTC. This sequence encodes CASRGSQETQYF.

V is TRBV6-1 and J is TRBJ2-1, with D maybe TRBD1 (5 bases). This CDR3 is built from 14 residues. Germline CDR1 and CDR2: MNHNS and SASEGT. Trimming left V 3 bases short and J 9 bases short, with 15 bases between. The CDR3 region is CASSEAGPLGEQFF. CDR3 DNA: TGTGCCAGCAGTGAGGCAGGGCCCCTGGGTGAGCAGTTCTTC.

The J gene is TRBJ1-5, the V gene TRBV9; 7 bases are shared with TRBD1. The germline V gene has CDR1 SGDLS and CDR2 YYNGEE. With V trimmed by 0 bases and J by 7 bases, 7 bases remained unmatched. The CDR3 contains 15 residues. The CDR3 bases are TGTGCCAGCAGCGTAGGGGGGCAGGGGGGACAGCCCCAGCATTTT. Its translation: CASSVGGQGGQPQHF.

The chain has TRBV6-1 and TRBJ2-7; the match to TRBD2 covers 8 bases. This CDR3 has 14 residues. V was clipped by 6 bases and J by 6 bases; unmatched bases: 10. Germline V CDR1 and CDR2: MNHNS, SASEGT. The CDR3 region is CASRRLASLPEQYF. The CDR3 DNA is TGTGCCAGCAGGCGACTAGCGTCCCTCCCCGAGCAGTACTTC.

This rearrangement joins TRBV19 to TRBJ1-1; D may be TRBD1 (6 bases). Germline V gene sequence: CDR1 LNHDA, CDR2 SQIVND (reference sequence). V dropped 4 bases and J dropped 11 bases, with 20 bases sitting between them. CDR3 length equals 14 residues. The CDR3 reads CASSTDLSGGRAFF. The CDR3 DNA sequence: TGTGCCAGTAGTACGGACCTCAGTGGGGGCCGGGCTTTCTTT. The full variable domain, with the rest looked up from reference TRBV19 and TRBJ1-1, is DGGITQSPKYLFRKEGQNVTLSCEQNLNHDAMYWYRQDPGQGLRLIYYSQIVNDFQKGDIAEGYSVSREKKESFPLTVTSAQKNPTAFYLCASSTDLSGGRAFFGQGTRLTVV.

The gene calls are TRBV19 and TRBJ2-6; D may be TRBD2 (5 bases). CDR1 and CDR2 from the germline V gene are LNHDA and SQIVND (reference sequence). This CDR3 is built from 16 residues. Deletions cut 8 bases from V and 1 base from J, with 15 bases between. The CDR3 reads CASSLAAGSGANVLTF. The CDR3 DNA reads as TGTGCCAGTTCCCTAGCAGCCGGGTCTGGGGCCAACGTCCTGACTTTC. The variable domain in full, completed from reference TRBV19 and TRBJ2-6, reads DGGITQSPKYLFRKEGQNVTLSCEQNLNHDAMYWYRQDPGQGLRLIYYSQIVNDFQKGDIAEGYSVSREKKESFPLTVTSAQKNPTAFYLCASSLAAGSGANVLTFGAGSRLTVL.

This rearrangement joins TRBV6-5 to TRBJ1-1; D is ambiguous. The CDR3 has 15 residues. V was cut by 6 bases and J by 3 bases, with 17 bases left in between. Germline CDR1 reads MNHEY; CDR2 reads SVGAGI. The CDR3 bases are TGTGCCAGCAGGACCCCACGGCGGTTGGACACTGAAGCTTTCTTT. Encoded protein: CASRTPRRLDTEAFF.

The V and J genes are TRBV4-3 and TRBJ1-1, with D unclear. This CDR3 contains 17 residues. The germline V and J ends were trimmed by 0 bases and 4 bases, with 18 bases remaining between them. Per germline, CDR1 LGHNA and CDR2 YSLEER. DNA for the CDR3: TGCGCCAGCAGCCAAGATCTGGCTGGGCGGGTATCCACTGAAGCTTTCTTT. Encoded protein: CASSQDLAGRVSTEAFF.

The chain is built from TRBV4-2 and TRBJ1-2, with 9 bases aligning to TRBD1. J gave up 5 bases and V 3 bases, and 16 bases lay outside the gene matches. The CDR3 runs to 18 residues. Germline lookup yields CDR1 LGHNA and CDR2 YNFKEQ. In nucleotides, the CDR3 is TGTGCCAGCAGCCAGGGCCCTTCCGGGACAGGGTGGGGTTATGGCTACACCTTC. Amino acids: CASSQGPSGTGWGYGYTF.

This clone appeared a few times. The V and J genes are TRBV2 and TRBJ1-5; possible D gene TRBD1, 6 bases. With 7 bases removed from V and 5 bases from J, the gap between germline ends came to 12 bases. The germline V gene has CDR1 SNHLY and CDR2 FYNNEI. The CDR3 extends over 13 amino acids. The CDR3 reads CASIGQMDQPQHF. CDR3 DNA: TGTGCCAGCATTGGACAGATGGATCAGCCCCAGCATTTT.

The gene calls are TRBV7-2 and TRBJ1-2; 10 bases are a match to TRBD1. The CDR3 runs 15 residues. V trimming: 0 bases; J trimming: 7 bases; junction bases outside the gene matches: 5. Per the germline V gene, CDR1 is SGHTA and CDR2 is FQGNSA. The CDR3 is CASSLAGQGISGYTF. In DNA, the CDR3 is TGTGCCAGCAGCTTAGCGGGACAGGGGATTTCTGGCTACACCTTC.

The chain is built from TRBV25-1 and TRBJ2-7, with 12 bases fitting TRBD2. V lost 4 bases, J lost 3 bases, and 1 base stayed unmatched. From germline, CDR1 is MGHDK and CDR2 SYGVNS. The CDR3 extends over 14 amino acids. The CDR3 loop reads CASSVGLAGYEQYF. CDR3 in DNA: TGTGCCAGCAGTGTGGGACTAGCGGGCTACGAGCAGTACTTC.

This chain uses TRBV2 with TRBJ1-6; TRBD1 agrees at 7 bases. Per the germline V gene, CDR1 is SNHLY and CDR2 is FYNNEI. This CDR3 comprises 14 residues. J was trimmed by 10 bases and V by 7 bases; bases with no gene match: 10. CDR3 sequence: CASIKGASGSPLHF. For the CDR3, the DNA is TGTGCCAGCATCAAGGGGGCTTCGGGATCACCCCTCCACTTT.

V and J are TRBV2 and TRBJ1-1; 10 bases are a match to TRBD1. CDR1 SNHLY and CDR2 FYNNEI come from the germline V gene. V shed 2 bases and J 11 bases; nucleotides not matched to a gene: 5. The CDR3 spans 13 residues. The DNA of the CDR3 is TGTGCCAGCAGTGAAAGGGACAGGGGTGTGGCTTTCTTT. Translation: CASSERDRGVAFF.

This chain connects TRBV6-1 to TRBJ2-1, with 7 bases lining up with TRBD2. Trimming took 3 bases from V and 14 from J; bases not matched to a gene: 4. Germline-derived CDR1 and CDR2 are MNHNS and SASEGT. The CDR3 consists of 11 residues. This chain's CDR3 is CASSDMGGKFF. In nucleotides, the CDR3 is TGTGCCAGCAGTGATATGGGGGGGAAGTTCTTC.

The CDR3 here is CASSDSPFMTGGTEAFF. In nucleotides, the CDR3 is TGTGCCAGCAGTGACTCTCCTTTTATGACAGGGGGGACTGAAGCTTTCTTT. This chain uses TRBV28 with TRBJ1-1; 9 nucleotides agree with TRBD1. Germline assignment: CDR1 MDHEN and CDR2 SYDVKM. The CDR3 extends over 17 amino acids. V lost 5 bases to trimming and J lost 5 bases; unmatched junction nucleotides: 15.

Details on this clone: Other DNA sequences within the sample encode an identical CDR3. V and J are TRBV4-3 and TRBJ1-1; D is undetermined. Germline V gives CDR1 LGHNA, CDR2 YSLEER. Trimming took 0 bases from V and 1 from J, leaving 6 bases between them. This CDR3 comprises 14 residues. In DNA form, the CDR3 reads TGCGCCAGCAGCCAAGATTACAGGAACACTGAAGCTTTCTTT. This gives the protein CASSQDYRNTEAFF.

J is TRBJ1-1 and V is TRBV19; D may be TRBD1 (6 bases). Between the trimmed V and J ends, which lost 5 bases and 1 base, there was a span of 14 bases. Germline lookup yields CDR1 LNHDA and CDR2 SQIVND (reference sequence). The CDR3 loop spans 15 amino acids. CDR3 nucleotides: TGTGCCAGTAGTCCGCCCGGACAGACGAACACTGAAGCTTTCTTT. This translates into CASSPPGQTNTEAFF.

This clone was detected once. The chain has TRBV4-3 and TRBJ1-1, with D possibly matching TRBD1 (6 bases). Germline CDR1 reads LGHNA; CDR2 reads YSLEER. The ends were cut back, 4 bases at V and 5 bases at J, with 14 bases in the middle. This CDR3 contains 14 residues. The CDR3 region is CASSLIQRGTEAFF. The CDR3 nucleotides read TGCGCCAGCAGCCTCATACAGAGGGGGACTGAAGCTTTCTTT.

V is TRBV14 and J is TRBJ1-3; weak D call: TRBD1 (5 bases). Germline V gene data show CDR1 as SGHDN and CDR2 as FVKESK. Trimming took off 0 bases at V and 6 bases at J, with 9 bases between the two ends. This CDR3 comprises 14 residues. In DNA, the CDR3 is TGTGCCAGCAGCCAAGAGGAGGGACCAAACACCATATATTTT. Translated: CASSQEEGPNTIYF.

This clone was seen a handful of times. The chain is built from TRBV29-1 and TRBJ2-3, with 9 bases matching TRBD2. Trimming removed 1 base from V and 6 bases from J; junction bases left unmatched: 8. Germline V gene data show CDR1 as SQVTM and CDR2 as ANQGSEA. This CDR3 spans 15 amino acids. The CDR3 sequence: CSVEGGSGSSDTQYF. In DNA form, the CDR3 reads TGCAGCGTTGAAGGGGGTAGCGGGAGTTCGGATACGCAGTATTTT.